This T cell receptor (beta chain) originates from a study of T cell responses to AZD1222 COVID-19 vaccine. At the level of the study: Pooled samples include second doses given at about 4 or 12 weeks. Regarding the study as a whole: Unmutated regions of variants are reportedly targeted by nearly half of spike-specific TCRs. Donors skewed white British and female; clonal diversity was possibly underestimated. Researchers report vaccine-associated CD4 TCRs spanning spike, with dominance at 160-218 and 743-854.

Deletions cut 0 bases from V and 5 bases from J, with 8 bases between. The germline V gene encodes CDR1 SGDLS and CDR2 YYNGEE. This CDR3 is 13 amino acids long. Only in-frame clones appear in the TCRdb table, and some are missing; sequencing was by immunoSEQ multiplex PCR. The data show roughly 100,000 clones, more than 85% seen once. To note about this clone: The antigen is not known.

Specimen: peripheral blood, collected on day 0 of AZD1222 vaccination. The TCR comes from an adult in good health. The V and J genes are TRBV9 and TRBJ1-1; D is perhaps TRBD1 (5 bases). CDR3 protein: CASSVGGYTEAFF. CDR3 nucleotides: TGTGCCAGCAGCGTAGGGGGCTATACTGAAGCTTTCTTT.